This is a list of T cell receptor beta chains from one sample in a study of OX40 agonist ivuxolimab in advanced cancers. TCRdb keeps only in-frame clones here, not all; method: immunoSEQ multiplex PCR. The profile covers some 50,000 clones, with approximately 80% appearing a single time and 2% to 3% taken by the ten largest. The starting material was CD4+ or CD8+ T cells sorted from blood, obtained in a trial of the OX40 agonist ivuxolimab. The receptors were sampled from an adult with an advanced solid tumor such as melanoma, head and neck, liver or kidney cancer. CDR3s include the opening cysteine and the closing phenylalanine or tryptophan. D genes are given only for firm matches. Clone size is stated in some rows and not others, as once, few, many or a class when expanded.

clone size,V gene,D gene,J gene,CDR3 DNA,CDR3 protein
-,TRBV6-6,-,TRBJ1-4,TGTGCCAGCAGGCTTGGGGGAACTAATGAAAAACTGTTTTTT,CASRLGGTNEKLFF
-,TRBV19,-,TRBJ2-2,TGTGCCAGTAGTATAATGGCGGGCGTCGGGCCCGGGGAGCTGTTTTTT,CASSIMAGVGPGELFF
-,TRBV7-9,TRBD1,TRBJ2-7,TGTGCCAGCAGCTTATGGGGGACAGGACTTTTTCTCGAGCAGTACTTC,CASSLWGTGLFLEQYF
-,TRBV18,TRBD2,TRBJ2-5,TGTGCCAGCTCACCAACTAGCGGGAGTGGAGAGACCCAGTACTTC,CASSPTSGSGETQYF
-,TRBV4-1,-,TRBJ2-1,TGCGCCAGCAGCCAAGATGGCTTCGAGGGGGACAATGAGCAGTTCTTC,CASSQDGFEGDNEQFF
few,TRBV10-3,-,TRBJ1-1,TGTGCCATCAGTGAGTCAACGGGGCGGAAGAACACTGAAGCTTTCTTT,CAISESTGRKNTEAFF
-,TRBV28,TRBD2,TRBJ2-5,TGTGCCAGCAGTGCCTCGGGACTACTCCAAGAGACCCAGTACTTC,CASSASGLLQETQYF
-,TRBV4-1,-,TRBJ2-1,TGCGCCAGCAGCCAAGATCTCCACGGGAGTTCCAAAAATGAGCAGTTCTTC,CASSQDLHGSSKNEQFF
-,TRBV7-2,-,TRBJ1-1,TGTGCCAGCAGCTTAGGAGGCGGCAAGACTGAAGCTTTCTTT,CASSLGGGKTEAFF
-,TRBV5-1,-,TRBJ1-1,TGCGCCAGCAGTTGGGACGGAACCATGAACACTGAAGCTTTCTTT,CASSWDGTMNTEAFF
-,TRBV7-9,-,TRBJ1-6,TGTGCCAGCAGCTTGCGTAGGGAGGCTTCACCCCTCCACTTT,CASSLRREASPLHF